Sequencing of this T cell receptor (beta chain) was carried out in a study of CD4 T cells in lung cancer (dated by TCRdb to 2018 to 2020). For context, the study as a whole: In the study, blood T cells from NSCLC patients were screened for responses to candidate mutation-encoded neoepitopes, and neoantigen-specific CD4+ T-cell clones and TCRs were isolated. Tumor and non-adjacent lung tissue came from a few patients undergoing curative-intent resections for stage I-III non-small cell lung cancer. The resected patients had lung adenocarcinoma or squamous cell carcinoma, were aged 60 to 69 at blood donation, and mostly were former smokers. Treatments received by the patients before blood donation included platinum chemotherapy, and some patients received nivolumab or pembrolizumab. The frequency of neoantigen-specific clonotypes in tumor resections, non-adjacent lung and cultured T-cell products was followed using TCRB deep sequencing. Results the study describes overall, beyond this receptor: Some blood-derived responses might be explained by in vitro priming of naive T cells or cross-reactivity rather than by memory responses to the cancer.

The protocol used for the library was the immunoSEQ multiplex PCR assay. DNA was isolated with Qiagen DNeasy or QIAamp micro DNA kits and TCRB sequenced with the Adaptive Biotechnology human TCRB sequencing kit. Sequencing of TCRB libraries was performed on an Illumina MiSeq. The original pipeline was this. TCRB sequence data were analyzed using the kit provider's software, and tumor enrichment of clonotype templates was assessed with Fisher's exact test. Imported from immuneACCESS, the table was reduced by TCRdb to in-frame sequences with V and J called. These copies leave out some clones; in studies compared against another copy, an unresolved V gene accounts for under half, and the cause of the remainder is not known. D and trimming come from the DNA, and the V and J calls and clone size come from that table. The sample table holds some 10,000 clones, of which around two thirds were seen once. The ten most abundant clones make up approximately 15% of the sample.

About this clone: Its recognized antigen is unknown. Base-call qualities are not available, and no considerably larger clone is one nucleotide away.

Non-adjacent lung tissue was collected from the same resection as far as possible from the malignant lesion, at least 3 cm away. CDR1 SGHVS and CDR2 FNYEAQ are derived from the germline V gene. The CDR3 runs 14 amino acids, cysteine and phenylalanine included. Only the CDR3 portion is preserved as DNA: 42 bases, with reading frame beginning at the first base. Clipping removes 4 bases from V and 6 bases from J, with 7 as the unmatched junction base count. The sequenced sample consisted of normal lung tissue taken away from the tumor. The rearrangement combines TRBV7-6 with TRBJ1-2; 8 central bases correspond to TRBD1. The sequence was collected from a man in his sixties with non-small cell lung cancer. The CDR3 region has the sequence CASSSGQGRDGYTF. The DNA reads as follows: TGTGCCAGCAGCTCCGGACAGGGAAGAGATGGCTACACCTTC.